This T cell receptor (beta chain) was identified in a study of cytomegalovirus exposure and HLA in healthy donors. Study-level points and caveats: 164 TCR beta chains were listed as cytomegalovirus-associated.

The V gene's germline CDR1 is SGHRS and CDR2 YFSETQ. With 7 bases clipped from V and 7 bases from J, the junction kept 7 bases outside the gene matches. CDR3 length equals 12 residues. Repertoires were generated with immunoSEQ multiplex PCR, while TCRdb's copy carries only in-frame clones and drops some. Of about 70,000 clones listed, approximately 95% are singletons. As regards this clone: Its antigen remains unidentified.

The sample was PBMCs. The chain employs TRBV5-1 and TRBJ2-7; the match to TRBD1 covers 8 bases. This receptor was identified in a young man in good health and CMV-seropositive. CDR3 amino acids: CASGATGEEQYF. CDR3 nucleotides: TGCGCCAGCGGGGCGACAGGGGAGGAGCAGTACTTC.